A selection of T cell receptor beta chains follows, all from one sample in a study of blood T cell repertoires in COVID-19. Profiled with immunoSEQ multiplex PCR; TCRdb holds only in-frame clones, not every one. The profile shows roughly 160,000 clones, approximately 90% of them singletons. The sequenced sample was peripheral blood. The source of these receptors is a woman in her 70s with COVID-19, enrolled during active disease. CDR3s include the opening cysteine and the closing phenylalanine or tryptophan. The order of the fields is clone size, J gene, V gene, D gene, CDR3 protein, CDR3 DNA. A D gene is named only where the DNA matches it firmly. Only some rows state a clone size, as once, few, many or a class for expanded clones.

>NA|TRBJ2-5|TRBV3-1/TRBV3-2|NA
CASSQTGGETQYF
TGTGCCAGCAGCCAGACGGGGGGCGAGACCCAGTACTTC
>NA|TRBJ1-6|TRBV7-2|NA
CASSLEKAELGSPLHF
TGTGCCAGCAGCCTAGAGAAGGCGGAACTGGGTTCACCCCTCCACTTT
>NA|TRBJ1-3|TRBV5-1|NA
CASSLAPGAGGNTIYF
TGCGCCAGCAGCTTGGCCCCAGGGGCGGGCGGAAACACCATATATTTT
>NA|TRBJ1-1|TRBV6-5|TRBD1
CAGRQGEHTEAFF
TGTGCCGGAAGACAGGGGGAACACACTGAAGCTTTCTTT
>few|TRBJ1-2|TRBV7-9|TRBD1
CASTINRGSYGYTF
TGTGCCAGCACTATAAACAGGGGCTCCTATGGCTACACCTTC
>NA|TRBJ2-7|TRBV19|TRBD1
CASRDRSSYEQYF
TGTGCCAGTAGGGACAGGAGCTCCTACGAGCAGTACTTC
>NA|TRBJ1-1|TRBV19|NA
CASSEGANTEAFF
TGTGCCAGTAGTGAAGGGGCAAACACTGAAGCTTTCTTT
>NA|TRBJ1-2|TRBV7-9|NA
CASSPTGGNYGYTF
TGTGCCAGCAGCCCCACAGGAGGGAACTATGGCTACACCTTC
>once|TRBJ2-7|TRBV18|NA
CASSRTASSYEQYF
TGTGCCAGCTCACGGACAGCAAGTTCCTACGAGCAGTACTTC
>NA|TRBJ2-7|TRBV19|NA
CASSPPGRGDEQYF
TGTGCCAGTAGTCCTCCCGGAAGGGGCGACGAGCAGTACTTC
>NA|TRBJ2-3|TRBV5-1|TRBD2
CASSLEGRGNTDTQYF
TGCGCCAGCAGCTTGGAAGGGCGGGGGAACACAGATACGCAGTATTTT
>NA|TRBJ1-5|TRBV7-9|NA
CASSLADTQGLSNQPQHF
TGTGCCAGCAGCTTAGCGGATACGCAGGGACTTAGCAATCAGCCCCAGCATTTT
>NA|TRBJ2-1|TRBV6-4|NA
CASSDSGGSPVGEQFF
TGTGCCAGCAGTGACTCAGGAGGCAGCCCGGTGGGTGAGCAGTTCTTC
>NA|TRBJ1-2|TRBV5-8|NA
CASSLPHDGGKDGYTF
TGTGCCAGCAGCCTCCCACACGACGGAGGGAAGGATGGCTACACCTTC
>NA|TRBJ1-2|TRBV28|TRBD1
CASRSDRGRGYTF
TGTGCCAGCAGATCAGACAGGGGGCGCGGCTACACCTTC
>once|TRBJ2-5|TRBV5-4|TRBD1
CASSSPGGWKTQYF
TGTGCCAGCAGCTCCCCAGGGGGCTGGAAGACCCAGTACTTC
>NA|TRBJ2-3|TRBV10-3|TRBD2
CAISERGSDTQYF
TGTGCCATCTCCGAGCGGGGATCAGATACGCAGTATTTT
>once|TRBJ1-1|TRBV10-1|TRBD1
CASSESDRGLNTEAFF
TGCGCCAGCAGTGAGTCGGACAGGGGGCTGAACACTGAAGCTTTCTTT
>NA|TRBJ1-4|TRBV6-1|NA
CASSGRDRGGSYEKLFF
TGTGCCAGCAGTGGACGGGACCGCGGGGGGTCCTATGAAAAACTGTTTTTT
>few|TRBJ1-2|TRBV15|NA
CATSREEGGSGYTF
TGTGCCACCAGCAGAGAAGAGGGAGGTAGTGGCTACACCTTC
>NA|TRBJ2-7|TRBV2|NA
CASSAYGPYEQYF
TGTGCCAGCAGTGCGTACGGTCCCTACGAGCAGTACTTC
>NA|TRBJ2-7|TRBV5-1|TRBD1
CASAVGQDRGIPYEQYF
TGCGCCAGCGCCGTCGGTCAGGACAGGGGGATACCTTACGAGCAGTACTTC
>NA|TRBJ1-1|TRBV21-1|NA
CASSTGQAGGDTEAFF
TGTGCCAGCAGTACAGGACAGGCGGGCGGGGACACTGAAGCTTTCTTT
>NA|TRBJ2-3|TRBV5-1|NA
CASSPGVAFVTDTQYF
TGCGCCAGCAGCCCGGGGGTGGCCTTTGTGACAGATACGCAGTATTTT
>NA|TRBJ1-6|TRBV7-2|TRBD1
CASRRTGVSPLHF
TGTGCCAGCAGACGGACAGGGGTCTCACCCCTCCACTTT
>NA|TRBJ2-7|TRBV11-2|TRBD1
CASSSRDRITYEQYF
TGTGCCAGCAGCAGCCGGGACAGGATTACCTACGAGCAGTACTTC
>once|TRBJ2-4|TRBV5-1|NA
CASSVGQQLAKNIQYF
TGCGCCAGCAGCGTTGGACAGCAACTAGCCAAAAACATTCAGTACTTC
>NA|TRBJ2-7|TRBV3-1/TRBV3-2|NA
CASSQDFYEQYF
TGTGCCAGCAGCCAAGACTTCTACGAGCAGTACTTC
>NA|TRBJ2-7|TRBV28|NA
CASSFRGYEQYF
TGTGCCAGCAGTTTCAGGGGCTACGAGCAGTACTTC
>NA|TRBJ1-2|TRBV6-1|TRBD1
CASSELVGTALYGYTF
TGTGCCAGCAGTGAGCTTGTGGGGACAGCCCTCTATGGCTACACCTTC
>NA|TRBJ2-7|TRBV16|NA
CASSRSQGFSSYEQYF
TGTGCCAGCAGCCGGTCCCAGGGGTTTAGCTCCTACGAGCAGTACTTC
>NA|TRBJ2-3|TRBV5-1|TRBD2
CASSLISGGASADTQYF
TGCGCCAGCAGCCTAATTTCGGGGGGGGCCTCCGCAGATACGCAGTATTTT
>NA|TRBJ1-2|TRBV15|TRBD1
CATSEPRTGPYGYTF
TGTGCCACCAGCGAACCCCGGACAGGGCCTTATGGCTACACCTTC
>NA|TRBJ2-7|TRBV19|NA
CASSWTDGSYEQYF
TGTGCCAGTAGTTGGACAGACGGCTCCTACGAGCAGTACTTC
>NA|TRBJ1-1|TRBV30|NA
CAWSVSGTEAFF
TGTGCCTGGAGTGTATCAGGCACTGAAGCTTTCTTT
>NA|TRBJ1-5|TRBV3-1/TRBV3-2|NA
CASSFGQSNQPQHF
TGTGCCAGCAGCTTCGGACAGAGCAATCAGCCCCAGCATTTT
>NA|TRBJ2-5|TRBV18|TRBD2
CASSPPVLAGGTKETQYF
TGTGCCAGCTCACCACCGGTCCTAGCGGGGGGGACCAAAGAGACCCAGTACTTC
>NA|TRBJ2-5|TRBV5-4|NA
CASSLGRGGGPRGETQYF
TGTGCCAGCAGCTTGGGCCGTGGGGGGGGGCCAAGGGGAGAGACCCAGTACTTC
>NA|TRBJ2-3|TRBV5-1|NA
CASSLAAGIADTQYF
TGCGCCAGCAGCTTGGCCGCAGGGATTGCAGATACGCAGTATTTT
>NA|TRBJ2-1|TRBV28|NA
CASSFAGQSNEQFF
TGTGCCAGCAGTTTTGCCGGACAGAGCAATGAGCAGTTCTTC
>NA|TRBJ1-2|TRBV19|NA
CASSIIEETANYGYTF
TGTGCCAGTAGTATAATTGAGGAAACGGCTAACTATGGCTACACCTTC
>NA|TRBJ2-5|TRBV28|TRBD1
CASSLPLTGEETQYF
TGTGCCAGCAGTTTGCCCCTGACAGGGGAAGAGACCCAGTACTTC
>NA|TRBJ1-3|TRBV6-6|NA
CASRSQETGNTIYF
TGTGCCAGCAGATCACAGGAAACTGGAAACACCATATATTTT
>NA|TRBJ2-5|TRBV20-1|NA
CSARQVETQYF
TGCAGTGCTAGACAGGTAGAGACCCAGTACTTC
>NA|TRBJ2-1|TRBV5-1|TRBD2
CASSLGLAGASEQFF
TGCGCCAGCAGCTTGGGACTAGCGGGGGCCAGTGAGCAGTTCTTC
>NA|TRBJ1-3|TRBV2|TRBD1
CASSETGAENTIYF
TGTGCCAGCAGCGAGACAGGGGCTGAAAACACCATATATTTT
>NA|TRBJ2-3|TRBV4-2|NA
CASSQESAGDTQYF
TGTGCCAGCAGCCAAGAAAGCGCCGGGGATACGCAGTATTTT
>NA|TRBJ2-5|TRBV6-5|NA
CASRTDQETQYF
TGTGCCAGCAGGACAGACCAAGAGACCCAGTACTTC
>NA|TRBJ2-2|TRBV7-9|NA
CASSFRGNTGELFF
TGTGCCAGCAGCTTTCGGGGGAACACCGGGGAGCTGTTTTTT
>NA|TRBJ2-7|TRBV4-1|NA
CASSQVAEGSESYEQYF
TGCGCCAGCAGCCAAGTCGCAGAGGGCTCAGAATCCTACGAGCAGTACTTC
>NA|TRBJ1-2|TRBV6-4|NA
CASMGNTWNYGYTF
TGTGCCAGCATGGGCAACACCTGGAACTATGGCTACACCTTC